The rows below give T cell receptor beta chains drawn from one sample of a study of cytomegalovirus exposure and HLA in healthy donors. Clones were sequenced by immunoSEQ multiplex PCR, and TCRdb holds only the in-frame ones, with some missing. The sample holds about 130,000 clones; roughly 79% are singletons and the top ten take around 1.8%. The specimen sequenced was PBMCs. Receptor source: a woman in her thirties or forties in good health and CMV-seronegative. CDR3s leave out the opening cysteine and the closing phenylalanine or tryptophan. Fields, in order: V gene, J gene, CDR3 protein.

TRBV19	TRBJ2-1	ASSIGVGGTYNEQF
TRBV5-1	TRBJ1-1	ASSTKARLGEKAEAF
TRBV27	NA	ASSSLLAGPSYEQY
TRBV19	TRBJ2-5	ASSTPQGRETQY
TRBV2	TRBJ2-1	ASLPGTIYGEQF
TRBV7-3	TRBJ2-2	ASSKTGADTGELF
TRBV6-5	TRBJ1-5	ASRTGNQPQH
TRBV30	TRBJ2-7	AWSINTGGEQY
TRBV25-1	TRBJ1-6	ASSGGGQGGSPLH
TRBV2	TRBJ1-5	ASSVEIGNQPQH
TRBV6-5	TRBJ2-5	ASSYSRDRGQETQY
TRBV27	TRBJ1-2	ASRLQGDADYGYT
TRBV19	TRBJ2-5	ASSRQGRETQY